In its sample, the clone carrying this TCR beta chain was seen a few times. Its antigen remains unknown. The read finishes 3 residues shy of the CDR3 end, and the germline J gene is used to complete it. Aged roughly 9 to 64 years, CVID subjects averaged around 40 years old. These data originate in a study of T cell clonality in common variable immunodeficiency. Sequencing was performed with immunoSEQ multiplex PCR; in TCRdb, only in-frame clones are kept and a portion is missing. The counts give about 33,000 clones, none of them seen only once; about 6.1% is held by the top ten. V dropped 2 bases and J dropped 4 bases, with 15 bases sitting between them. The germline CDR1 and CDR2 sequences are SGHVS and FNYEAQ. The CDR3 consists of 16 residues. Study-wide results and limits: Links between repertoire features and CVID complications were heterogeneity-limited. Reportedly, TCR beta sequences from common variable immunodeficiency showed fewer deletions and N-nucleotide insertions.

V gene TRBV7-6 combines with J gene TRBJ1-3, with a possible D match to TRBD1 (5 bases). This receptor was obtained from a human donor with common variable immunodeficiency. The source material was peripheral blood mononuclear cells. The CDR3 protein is CASSLSGAREGNTIYF. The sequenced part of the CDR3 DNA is TGTGCCAGCAGCTTAAGCGGGGCTCGCGAAGGAAACACC.